A selection of T cell receptor beta chains follows, all from one sample in a study of blood T cell repertoires in COVID-19. The method was immunoSEQ multiplex PCR; TCRdb's version includes in-frame clones alone and lacks a portion of them. The sample contains roughly 200,000 clones, about four fifths of which appear only once. Sequences were obtained from PBMCs or T cells enriched from blood (not recorded which). Receptor source: a woman aged 45-65 years who had been exposed to COVID-19. CDR3s include the opening cysteine and the closing phenylalanine or tryptophan. A D gene is named only where the DNA matches it firmly. Rows may omit the clone size; those that give it use once, few, many or a size class.

clone size: few; J gene: TRBJ1-2; V gene: TRBV3-1/TRBV3-2; D gene: NA; CDR3 protein: CASSQDPTGYGYTF; CDR3 DNA: TGTGCCAGCAGCCAAGACCCAACAGGCTATGGCTACACCTTC
clone size: NA; J gene: TRBJ1-5; V gene: TRBV29-1; D gene: NA; CDR3 protein: CSVGGYNQPQHF; CDR3 DNA: TGCAGCGTTGGGGGCTACAATCAGCCCCAGCATTTT
clone size: NA; J gene: TRBJ2-5; V gene: TRBV7-3; D gene: TRBD2; CDR3 protein: CASSPSGAGTQYF; CDR3 DNA: TGTGCCAGCAGCCCTAGCGGGGCTGGGACCCAGTACTTC
clone size: NA; J gene: TRBJ1-5; V gene: TRBV10-2; D gene: NA; CDR3 protein: CASSEARPGYSNQPQHF; CDR3 DNA: TGCGCCAGCAGTGAGGCCAGGCCCGGCTATAGCAATCAGCCCCAGCATTTT
clone size: few; J gene: TRBJ1-3; V gene: TRBV6-6; D gene: TRBD1; CDR3 protein: CASTPGTGLSGNTIYF; CDR3 DNA: TGTGCCAGCACCCCCGGGACAGGTCTCTCTGGAAACACCATATATTTT
clone size: NA; J gene: TRBJ1-2; V gene: TRBV18; D gene: NA; CDR3 protein: CASSPQGSHGYTF; CDR3 DNA: TGTGCCAGCTCACCCCAGGGGTCCCATGGCTACACCTTC
clone size: NA; J gene: TRBJ1-2; V gene: TRBV19; D gene: NA; CDR3 protein: CASSIRGEEGYTF; CDR3 DNA: TGTGCCAGTAGTATACGCGGGGAGGAAGGCTACACCTTC
clone size: NA; J gene: TRBJ2-1; V gene: TRBV5-1; D gene: TRBD2; CDR3 protein: CASSLASGIYNEQFF; CDR3 DNA: TGCGCCAGCAGCTTGGCTAGCGGGATTTACAATGAGCAGTTCTTC
clone size: NA; J gene: TRBJ1-3; V gene: TRBV12-3/TRBV12-4; D gene: NA; CDR3 protein: CAGRGAMGNTIYF; CDR3 DNA: TGTGCCGGCCGGGGGGCCATGGGAAACACCATATATTTT
clone size: NA; J gene: TRBJ1-6; V gene: TRBV6-5; D gene: NA; CDR3 protein: CASNRGSGNSPLHF; CDR3 DNA: TGTGCCAGCAATAGGGGGAGTGGCAATTCACCCCTCCACTTT
clone size: NA; J gene: TRBJ1-3; V gene: TRBV29-1; D gene: TRBD1; CDR3 protein: CSVEEDRGLAGNTIYF; CDR3 DNA: TGCAGCGTTGAAGAGGACAGGGGGTTGGCTGGAAACACCATATATTTT
clone size: NA; J gene: TRBJ1-5; V gene: TRBV4-1; D gene: NA; CDR3 protein: CASSQAGGNQPQHF; CDR3 DNA: TGCGCCAGCAGCCAGGCTGGAGGCAATCAGCCCCAGCATTTT
clone size: NA; J gene: TRBJ2-5; V gene: TRBV5-4; D gene: NA; CDR3 protein: CASGRGSQETQYF; CDR3 DNA: TGTGCCAGCGGCAGGGGATCGCAAGAGACCCAGTACTTC
clone size: NA; J gene: TRBJ2-7; V gene: TRBV9; D gene: NA; CDR3 protein: CASSVGDSGGEQYF; CDR3 DNA: TGTGCCAGCAGCGTAGGGGACTCAGGTGGGGAGCAGTACTTC
clone size: NA; J gene: TRBJ2-4; V gene: TRBV6-5; D gene: NA; CDR3 protein: CASSWSLARNIQYF; CDR3 DNA: TGTGCCAGCAGTTGGAGCCTAGCCCGAAACATTCAGTACTTC
clone size: once; J gene: TRBJ2-3; V gene: TRBV6-5; D gene: TRBD2; CDR3 protein: CASGTGGSTDTQYF; CDR3 DNA: TGTGCCAGCGGGACGGGGGGGAGCACAGATACGCAGTATTTT
clone size: NA; J gene: TRBJ1-1; V gene: TRBV28; D gene: NA; CDR3 protein: CASSLKGYTEAFF; CDR3 DNA: TGTGCCAGCAGTTTAAAGGGGTACACTGAAGCTTTCTTT
clone size: NA; J gene: TRBJ2-2; V gene: TRBV7-7; D gene: NA; CDR3 protein: CASSSITPFGGNTGELFF; CDR3 DNA: TGTGCCAGCAGCTCAATAACCCCGTTTGGGGGCAACACCGGGGAGCTGTTTTTT
clone size: NA; J gene: TRBJ2-7; V gene: TRBV28; D gene: NA; CDR3 protein: CASSLGATRLGYEQYF; CDR3 DNA: TGTGCCAGCAGTTTGGGTGCGACCAGACTAGGATACGAGCAGTACTTC
clone size: NA; J gene: TRBJ2-7; V gene: TRBV28; D gene: NA; CDR3 protein: CASSRTGNLDEQYF; CDR3 DNA: TGTGCCAGCAGTAGAACAGGGAATCTTGACGAGCAGTACTTC
clone size: NA; J gene: TRBJ1-1; V gene: TRBV7-2; D gene: NA; CDR3 protein: CASSLGGSEAFF; CDR3 DNA: TGTGCCAGCAGTCTGGGGGGGTCTGAAGCTTTCTTT
clone size: NA; J gene: TRBJ1-1; V gene: TRBV13; D gene: NA; CDR3 protein: CASSLGTRHTEAFF; CDR3 DNA: TGTGCCAGCAGCTTAGGGACACGACACACTGAAGCTTTCTTT
clone size: NA; J gene: TRBJ1-1; V gene: TRBV19; D gene: NA; CDR3 protein: CASSMEAGTEAFF; CDR3 DNA: TGTGCCAGTAGTATGGAGGCAGGCACTGAAGCTTTCTTT
clone size: NA; J gene: TRBJ1-1; V gene: TRBV12-3/TRBV12-4; D gene: NA; CDR3 protein: CASSTGLNTEAFF; CDR3 DNA: TGTGCCAGCAGCACAGGGCTGAACACTGAAGCTTTCTTT
clone size: few; J gene: TRBJ1-2; V gene: TRBV21-1; D gene: NA; CDR3 protein: CASSKEEQARYGYTF; CDR3 DNA: TGTGCCAGCAGCAAAGAAGAACAGGCCCGCTATGGCTACACCTTC
clone size: NA; J gene: TRBJ2-5; V gene: TRBV7-8; D gene: NA; CDR3 protein: CASSSRGTSQETQYF; CDR3 DNA: TGTGCCAGCAGCTCCAGGGGCACCTCCCAAGAGACCCAGTACTTC
clone size: NA; J gene: TRBJ1-1; V gene: TRBV9; D gene: TRBD1; CDR3 protein: CASSHPGSGTGGPNTEAFF; CDR3 DNA: TGTGCCAGCAGCCATCCTGGCTCCGGGACAGGGGGTCCAAACACTGAAGCTTTCTTT
clone size: few; J gene: TRBJ1-5; V gene: TRBV24-1; D gene: TRBD1; CDR3 protein: CATSDSDRNQPQHF; CDR3 DNA: TGTGCCACCAGTGATTCGGACAGGAATCAGCCCCAGCATTTT
clone size: NA; J gene: TRBJ1-6; V gene: TRBV9; D gene: TRBD1; CDR3 protein: CASRGIGTDNSPLHF; CDR3 DNA: TGTGCCAGCAGGGGAATCGGGACAGATAATTCACCCCTCCACTTT
clone size: NA; J gene: TRBJ1-1; V gene: TRBV4-2; D gene: TRBD1; CDR3 protein: CASSQGTGGGTEAFF; CDR3 DNA: TGTGCCAGCAGCCAAGGGACAGGGGGAGGCACTGAAGCTTTCTTT
clone size: NA; J gene: TRBJ2-2; V gene: TRBV27; D gene: TRBD2; CDR3 protein: CASRLAGDNTGELFF; CDR3 DNA: TGTGCCAGCAGACTAGCGGGGGACAACACCGGGGAGCTGTTTTTT
clone size: NA; J gene: TRBJ1-6; V gene: TRBV9; D gene: NA; CDR3 protein: CASSRLVAGSPLHF; CDR3 DNA: TGTGCCAGCAGCCGCTTGGTGGCGGGCTCACCCCTCCACTTT
clone size: NA; J gene: TRBJ1-1; V gene: TRBV7-2; D gene: NA; CDR3 protein: CASSLSGTTRTEAFF; CDR3 DNA: TGTGCCAGCAGCTTATCAGGGACAACCCGGACTGAAGCTTTCTTT
clone size: once; J gene: TRBJ1-5; V gene: TRBV12-3/TRBV12-4; D gene: NA; CDR3 protein: CASGTKVGGPQHF; CDR3 DNA: TGTGCCAGCGGCACTAAGGTTGGAGGGCCCCAGCATTTT
clone size: NA; J gene: TRBJ2-3; V gene: TRBV20-1; D gene: NA; CDR3 protein: CSASPGPDTQYF; CDR3 DNA: TGCAGTGCTAGTCCAGGTCCGGATACGCAGTATTTT
clone size: NA; J gene: TRBJ1-2; V gene: TRBV28; D gene: TRBD1; CDR3 protein: CASSLTGVHYGYTF; CDR3 DNA: TGTGCCAGCAGTTTAACAGGGGTTCACTATGGCTACACCTTC
clone size: NA; J gene: TRBJ2-7; V gene: TRBV7-2; D gene: TRBD1; CDR3 protein: CASSLGTGEGEQYF; CDR3 DNA: TGTGCCAGCAGCTTAGGGACAGGGGAGGGCGAGCAGTACTTC
clone size: NA; J gene: TRBJ1-2; V gene: TRBV5-6; D gene: NA; CDR3 protein: CASTLTETHGYTF; CDR3 DNA: TGTGCCAGCACCCTAACAGAGACCCATGGCTACACCTTC
clone size: few; J gene: TRBJ1-2; V gene: TRBV7-2; D gene: TRBD1; CDR3 protein: CASTTGGTGSYGYTF; CDR3 DNA: TGTGCCAGCACTACAGGGGGGACAGGAAGCTATGGCTACACCTTC
clone size: NA; J gene: TRBJ2-7; V gene: TRBV19; D gene: TRBD1; CDR3 protein: CASSLQGVADYEQYF; CDR3 DNA: TGTGCCAGTAGTTTACAGGGGGTAGCAGACTACGAGCAGTACTTC